This T cell receptor (beta chain) appears in the sequencing data of a study of T cell repertoires in ileal Crohn's disease. Across the study: About half of patients got postoperative therapy: about ten thiopurines, approximately 18 anti-TNF. M6 samples are neoterminal ileum biopsies from postoperative colonoscopy.

Time point given: neoterminal ileum biopsy at postoperative endoscopy, about 6 months after surgery. TCRdb's table, derived via immunoSEQ multiplex PCR, lists solely in-frame clones and lacks some. This table holds about 12,000 clones, 82% found once. This CDR3 has 13 amino acids. Germline V CDR1 and CDR2: LNHDA, SQIVND (reference sequence). Trimming left V 9 bases short and J 4 bases short, with 14 bases between. This chain uses TRBV19 with TRBJ2-3, with D possibly being TRBD2 (6 bases). The receptor's source is an adult with Crohn's disease. The sequencing input was ileal tissue. The CDR3 sequence: CASRRAGPDTQYF. The CDR3 DNA is TGTGCCAGCCGAAGGGCGGGGCCAGATACGCAGTATTTT.